The 2 T cell receptor beta chains presented below share a single source sample, sequenced in a study of blood T cell repertoires in COVID-19. Data came from immunoSEQ multiplex PCR; TCRdb stores just in-frame clones and leaves some out. The data contain under 200,000 clones, roughly four fifths of them singletons. The sequenced sample was peripheral blood. These receptor sequences come from a human donor in a cohort sampled during active COVID-19.

The gene calls are TRBV27 and TRBJ1-5, with TRBD1 matching over 7 bases. CDR3 length: 19 residues. Germline CDR1 MNHEY, CDR2 SMNVEV (reference sequence). V lost 0 bases, J lost 2 bases, and 13 bases stayed unmatched. As DNA, the CDR3 is TGTGCCAGCAGTTTATCGGCCAGACAGGGTAAGAGGGGCAATCAGCCCCAGCATTTT. It is translated as CASSLSARQGKRGNQPQHF.

The V and J genes are TRBV13 and TRBJ2-3; D is perhaps TRBD1 (5 bases). Germline V gene sequence: CDR1 PRHDT, CDR2 FYEKMQ (reference sequence). V shed 2 bases and J shed 2 bases, with 17 bases lying between them. This CDR3 contains 17 residues. The CDR3, as DNA: TGTGCCAGCAGCTTAATGGCCAGGGCGGTTTACACAGATACGCAGTATTTT. Protein sequence: CASSLMARAVYTDTQYF.